This TCR beta chain came from a study of cytomegalovirus exposure and HLA in healthy donors. A remark on this clone: Its antigen is currently unknown.

PCR employed 60 Vbeta and 13 Jbeta primers. TCRdb keeps only in-frame clones here, not all; method: immunoSEQ multiplex PCR. The data contain some 98,000 clones, over 60% of them seen just once; the ten biggest clones take up approximately 8.4%. This CDR3 spans 11 amino acids. The germline V gene encodes CDR1 MNHEY and CDR2 SVGAGI. Between the trimmed V and J ends, which lost 4 bases and 7 bases, there was a span of 7 bases. Notes on the study in general: Accurate prediction of HLA-A and HLA-B alleles (for most subjects) was reportedly achieved from TCR beta sequences. In a later analysis, around 18,000 TCR beta sequences were associated with HLA alleles at 0.05 false discovery rate.

The origin of this receptor is a human donor in good health. Sequencing used PBMCs. This chain joins TRBV6-5 and TRBJ1-2; tentatively, D is TRBD1 (6 bases). CDR3 sequence: CASSSTGGYTF. CDR3 sequence (DNA): TGTGCCAGCAGTTCGACAGGTGGCTACACCTTC.